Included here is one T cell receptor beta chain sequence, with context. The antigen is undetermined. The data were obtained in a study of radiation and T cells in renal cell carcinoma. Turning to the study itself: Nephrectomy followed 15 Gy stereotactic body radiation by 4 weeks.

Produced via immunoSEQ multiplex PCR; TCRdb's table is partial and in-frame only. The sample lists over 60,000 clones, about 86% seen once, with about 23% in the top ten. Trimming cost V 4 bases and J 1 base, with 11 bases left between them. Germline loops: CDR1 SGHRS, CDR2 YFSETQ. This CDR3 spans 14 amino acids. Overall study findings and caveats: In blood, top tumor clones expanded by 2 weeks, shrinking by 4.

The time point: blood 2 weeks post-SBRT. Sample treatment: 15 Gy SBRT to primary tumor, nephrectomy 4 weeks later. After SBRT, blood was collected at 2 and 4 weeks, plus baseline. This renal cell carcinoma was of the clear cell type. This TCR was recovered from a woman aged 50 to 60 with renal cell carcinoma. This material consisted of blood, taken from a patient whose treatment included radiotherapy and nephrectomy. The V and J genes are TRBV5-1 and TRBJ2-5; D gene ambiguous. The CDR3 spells CASSTRNVQETQYF. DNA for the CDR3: TGCGCCAGCAGCACCCGGAATGTCCAAGAGACCCAGTACTTC.